Below are 17 T cell receptor beta chains sequenced from a single sample in a study of identical twins. MiXCR, applied by TCRdb to the 5' RACE reads, yields one record per CDR3 protein. This table holds 250,000 or so distinct CDR3 sequences, about 8% found once. The sample was also reused in another study, on yellow fever vaccine responses in identical twins.

Sequencing was carried out using CD8+ T cells sorted from blood. The receptor source for this set is a woman between 18 and 29 years old in good health.

This clonotype occurred a few times. This chain joins TRBV6-1 and TRBJ1-5, with 7 positions matching TRBD1. Germline CDR1 reads MNHNS; CDR2 reads SASEGT. After removal of 6 bases from V and 4 bases from J, the junction contained 9 bases not matched to a gene. The CDR3 length is 15 residues. In nucleotides, the CDR3 is TGTGCCAGCAGCGCCACAGGGGTCCTAAATCAGCCCCAGCATTTT. Amino acid sequence: CASSATGVLNQPQHF.

Ten or more counts support this clonotype. The chain carries TRBV12-3 or TRBV12-4 and TRBJ1-2; D not certain. The CDR3 has 13 residues. V lost 7 bases and J 6 bases, leaving 15 bases between the germline ends. The CDR3 DNA reads as TGTGCCAGCACCTTCGGGTTAGTCGATGGCTACACCTTC. It specifies CASTFGLVDGYTF.

This clonotype was detected many times. The rearrangement uses TRBV15 and TRBJ2-2; 9 bases are shared with TRBD1. CDR1 is LNHNV and CDR2 is YYDKDF in the germline V gene (reference sequence). The CDR3 sequence is 17 residues long. Trimming at V came to 9 bases and at J to 1 base, leaving 12 bases not matched to a gene. The CDR3 sequence: CATKPGQGEMNTGELFF. In DNA form, the CDR3 reads TGTGCCACAAAACCGGGACAGGGCGAAATGAACACCGGGGAGCTGTTTTTT.

This clonotype has only a few counts. The J gene is TRBJ2-7, the V gene TRBV9; D gene uncertain. Germline V gives CDR1 SGDLS, CDR2 YYNGEE. V shed 0 bases and J shed 0 bases, with 13 bases lying between them. The CDR3 spans 16 residues. CDR3 protein: CASSVGWQASSYEQYF. Here the CDR3 DNA reads TGTGCCAGCAGCGTAGGGTGGCAGGCGAGCTCCTACGAGCAGTACTTC.

There are many counts of this clonotype. The CDR3 DNA follows: TGCGCCAGCAGCCTGCGTTCAGGGGGGTACAATGAGCAGTTCTTC. Amino acid sequence: CASSLRSGGYNEQFF. The chain links TRBV4-3 to TRBJ2-1; tentatively, D is TRBD1 (7 bases). V gave up 4 bases and J gave up 4 bases, with 14 bases separating them. Germline V gene data show CDR1 as LGHNA and CDR2 as YSLEER. The CDR3 is 15 amino acids.

The V and J genes are TRBV20-1 and TRBJ2-3, with D tentatively TRBD1 (5 bases). The CDR3 extends over 13 amino acids. With 0 bases removed from V and 6 bases from J, the gap between germline ends came to 10 bases. In germline, CDR1 is DFQATT, CDR2 SNEGSKA (reference sequence). For the CDR3, the DNA is TGCAGTGCTAGAGATCCAGGGTCGGATACGCAGTATTTT. Translated: CSARDPGSDTQYF.

This clonotype was seen more than once but under ten times. The chain couples TRBV12-5 to TRBJ1-2, with D unclear. This CDR3 has 14 amino acids. The V end lost 5 bases, the J end lost 3 bases, and 13 bases lay between the germline ends. Germline V CDR1 and CDR2: LGHNT, FRNRAP. CDR3 bases: TGTGCTAGTGGTACCGCAGGAGGCTACTATGGCTACACCTTC. Its protein is CASGTAGGYYGYTF.

This clonotype came up a few times. The V call is TRBV28, the J call TRBJ2-7, with D possibly called TRBD1 or TRBD2 (5 bases each). The germline V gene encodes CDR1 MDHEN and CDR2 SYDVKM. CDR3 size: 15 residues. V shed 3 bases and J shed 0 bases, with 12 bases lying between them. CDR3 loop: CASSLHGTPSYEQYF. The CDR3 coding sequence is TGTGCCAGCAGTTTGCACGGGACGCCCTCCTACGAGCAGTACTTC.

The rearrangement links TRBV20-1 to TRBJ1-6; tentatively, D is TRBD1 (5 bases). The CDR3 runs 15 residues. V was cut by 0 bases and J by 10 bases, with 16 bases left in between. Germline CDR1 and CDR2: DFQATT and SNEGSKA (reference sequence). As DNA, the CDR3 is TGCAGTGCTAGAGATGGAGGGGAGCTGGGATCACCCCTCCACTTT. Residues: CSARDGGELGSPLHF.

The DNA of the CDR3 is TGTGCCAGCAGTCAAACCCAACCGTCGGGCACAGATACGCAGTATTTT. Protein sequence: CASSQTQPSGTDTQYF. This chain uses TRBV2 with TRBJ2-3; no definite D call. The germline V and J ends were trimmed by 5 bases and 1 base, with 16 bases remaining between them. This CDR3 region has 16 residues. The germline V gene encodes CDR1 SNHLY and CDR2 FYNNEI.

This clonotype occurred many times. The rearrangement joins TRBV27 to TRBJ1-1; TRBD1 agrees at 10 bases. CDR3 length equals 17 residues. V lost 7 bases to trimming and J lost 0 bases; unmatched junction nucleotides: 11. Germline V gene lookup returns CDR1 MNHEY and CDR2 SMNVEV (reference sequence). The CDR3 nucleotides are TGTGCCAGCACTCCCGGGACAGGGGCCTTCATGAACACTGAAGCTTTCTTT. Translated, it gives CASTPGTGAFMNTEAFF.

This clonotype turned up a few times. In nucleotides, the CDR3 is TGTGCCAGCAGTTTCGCTGCATACAATGAGCAGTTCTTC. This codes for CASSFAAYNEQFF. J is TRBJ2-1 and V is TRBV27; no reliable D call. The CDR3 is 13 residues long. V was pared by 3 bases and J by 4 bases, with 7 bases between. The germline CDR1 and CDR2 sequences are MNHEY and SMNVEV (reference sequence).

This clonotype was found many times. The V call is TRBV4-3, the J call TRBJ2-5, with D perhaps TRBD2 (5 bases). The V end lost 5 bases, the J end lost 3 bases, and 10 bases lay between the germline ends. In germline, CDR1 is LGHNA, CDR2 YSLEER. The length of the CDR3 is 13 residues. CDR3 coding DNA: TGCGCCAGCAGCGGACTCCTGGAAGAGACCCAGTACTTC. The encoded protein is CASSGLLEETQYF.

This clonotype occurred a few times. The chain joins TRBV19 to TRBJ2-7; 7 bases fit TRBD1. The V segment lost 2 bases and the J segment 6 bases; nucleotides outside the gene matches: 7. The CDR3 runs to 14 residues. Germline V gene sequence: CDR1 LNHDA, CDR2 SQIVND (reference sequence). The CDR3 protein is CASSIQGDRSEQYF. Written as DNA, the CDR3 is TGTGCCAGTAGTATACAGGGGGATCGCTCCGAGCAGTACTTC.

The chain is built from TRBV5-1 and TRBJ2-1; 15 bases line up with TRBD2. Germline loops: CDR1 SGHRS, CDR2 YFSETQ. With V trimmed by 4 bases and J by 6 bases, 8 bases remained unmatched. The CDR3 is made up of 17 amino acids. The CDR3 region has the DNA TGCGCCAGCAGCCTGGGACTAGCGGGGGGAATTACCAATGAGCAGTTCTTC. It is translated as CASSLGLAGGITNEQFF.

The J gene is TRBJ1-2, the V gene TRBV28, with D possibly being TRBD1 (6 bases). V was pared by 10 bases and J by 5 bases, with 14 bases between. The CDR3 runs to 12 residues. Germline CDR1 is MDHEN and CDR2 is SYDVKM. The CDR3 DNA is TGTGCCACCTCGGGCAGGGGTTATGGCTACACCTTC. Protein sequence: CATSGRGYGYTF.

J is TRBJ2-2 and V is TRBV24-1; D is undetermined. Germline V CDR1 and CDR2: KGHDR, SFDVKD. V dropped 9 bases and J dropped 4 bases, with 11 bases sitting between them. The CDR3 covers 13 residues. The CDR3 is CATGNSFTGELFF. As DNA, the CDR3 is TGTGCCACCGGAAACAGTTTCACCGGGGAGCTGTTTTTT.